The 26 T cell receptor beta chains below all came from one sample that was sequenced in a study of blood T cell repertoires in COVID-19 (dated by TCRdb to the early 2020s). Libraries were built with the immunoSEQ multiplex PCR assay. TCRdb stores this immuneACCESS table with in-frame sequences only. Part of the clones is absent; in the studies checked, under half of the shortfall reflects unresolved V genes, and no reason is known for the rest. The sample table holds roughly 70,000 clones, of which 91% were seen once. About 12% of the sample lies in the top ten. The sample was peripheral blood. All receptors come from a human donor with active COVID-19. The donor label of this sample is uncertain.

The rearrangement joins TRBV7-9 to TRBJ1-2; 7 bases fit TRBD1. Germline V gives CDR1 SEHNR, CDR2 FQNEAQ (reference sequence). V was pared by 1 base and J by 4 bases, with 6 bases of the junction left unmatched. There are 15 residues in the CDR3. The CDR3: CASSLGVDRVYGYTF. CDR3 coding DNA: TGTGCCAGCAGCTTAGGGGTCGACAGGGTCTATGGCTACACCTTC.

About this clone: This sample also contains other DNA sequences that code for the same CDR3. The CDR3 loop is CASSITDYGYTF. The CDR3 nucleotides read TGTGCCAGTAGTATAACAGATTATGGCTACACCTTC. The chain uses TRBV19 and TRBJ1-2, with D uncertain. This CDR3 has 12 amino acids. CDR1 and CDR2 from the germline V gene are LNHDA and SQIVND (reference sequence). The germline V and J ends were trimmed by 2 bases and 5 bases, with 6 bases remaining between them.

This chain connects TRBV30 to TRBJ1-1; D not resolved. This CDR3 is 11 amino acids long. In germline, CDR1 is GTSNPN, CDR2 SVGIG (reference sequence). V shed 2 bases and J shed 10 bases, with 11 bases lying between them. The CDR3 nucleotides read TGTGCCTGGAGTCCTGGACGGGGAGCTTTCTTT. This gives the protein CAWSPGRGAFF.

This rearrangement joins TRBV7-2 to TRBJ2-6; TRBD1 matches at 11 bases. The CDR3 length is 18 residues. Germline CDR1 SGHTA, CDR2 FQGNSA. J lost 4 bases, V lost 5 bases, and 10 bases had no gene match. DNA of the CDR3: TGTGCCAGCAGCCAAGTAGGACAGGGGGCGAGAGGGGCCAACGTCCTGACTTTC. Encoded protein: CASSQVGQGARGANVLTF.

This CDR3 is CASSSPGTGVYEQYF. The DNA of the CDR3 is TGTGCCAGCAGCTCGCCCGGGACAGGGGTCTACGAGCAGTACTTC. V gene TRBV7-9 combines with J gene TRBJ2-7; 10 bases are shared with TRBD1. The CDR3 contains 15 residues. With V trimmed by 4 bases and J by 3 bases, 6 bases remained unmatched. Germline loops: CDR1 SEHNR, CDR2 FQNEAQ (reference sequence).

The CDR3 bases are TGCGCCAGCACCCTGGCTAGCGGGAGGGCTGAGCAGTTCTTC. As protein: CASTLASGRAEQFF. The J gene is TRBJ2-1, the V gene TRBV5-1; 12 bases agree with TRBD2. Per the germline V gene, CDR1 is SGHRS and CDR2 is YFSETQ. V lost 6 bases, J lost 9 bases, and 7 bases stayed unmatched. The CDR3 runs to 14 residues.

This clone appeared a few times. This sample includes further DNA sequences coding for the same CDR3. The gene calls are TRBV24-1 and TRBJ2-7, with D perhaps matching TRBD2 (5 bases). Trimming left V 7 bases short and J 5 bases short, with 8 bases between. The CDR3 consists of 11 residues. Germline assignment: CDR1 KGHDR and CDR2 SFDVKD. The CDR3 loop reads CATSAGDEQYF. CDR3 sequence (DNA): TGTGCCACCAGCGCCGGGGACGAGCAGTACTTC.

The chain couples TRBV28 to TRBJ2-5; D unclear. Germline V gene data show CDR1 as MDHEN and CDR2 as SYDVKM. The V gene lost 5 bases and the J gene lost 4 bases, with 8 bases spanning the gap. CDR3 size: 12 residues. Here the CDR3 DNA reads TGTGCCAGCAGTAACGCGGCAGAGACCCAGTACTTC. This encodes CASSNAAETQYF.

The chain carries TRBV7-9 and TRBJ2-2, with 8 bases that match TRBD1. The CDR3 is made up of 17 amino acids. Germline-derived CDR1 and CDR2 are SEHNR and FQNEAQ (reference sequence). V shed 4 bases and J 3 bases; nucleotides not matched to a gene: 10. The CDR3 loop is CASSSPGQGYDTGELFF. The CDR3 DNA reads TGTGCCAGCAGCTCTCCAGGACAGGGATATGACACCGGGGAGCTGTTTTTT.

The V and J genes are TRBV28 and TRBJ2-6, with 12 bases matching TRBD2. CDR3 length equals 17 residues. Germline trimming cut 4 bases from V and 3 bases from J; bases unmatched to any gene: 4. Looked up from germline, CDR1 is MDHEN and CDR2 is SYDVKM. The CDR3 is CASSSTSGSGGANVLTF. CDR3 nucleotides: TGTGCCAGCAGTTCGACTAGCGGGAGTGGTGGGGCCAACGTCCTGACTTTC.

CDR3 DNA: TGCGCCAGCAGCCAAGATACGGGAGGGAACACCGGGGAGCTGTTTTTT. The encoded protein is CASSQDTGGNTGELFF. The chain uses TRBV4-3 and TRBJ2-2, with 7 bases identical to TRBD2. Germline CDR1 reads LGHNA; CDR2 reads YSLEER. The CDR3 length is 16 residues. Trimming cost V 0 bases and J 1 base; bases outside gene matches: 2.

V and J are TRBV19 and TRBJ1-4; perhaps TRBD1 as D (5 bases). CDR1 is LNHDA, CDR2 SQIVND, per germline (reference sequence). This CDR3 region has 15 residues. V gave up 2 bases and J gave up 5 bases, with 12 bases separating them. CDR3 coding DNA: TGTGCCAGTAGTATAAAGGGACTTCCAAATGAAAAACTGTTTTTT. It translates to CASSIKGLPNEKLFF.

This clone was recorded only once. The chain uses TRBV5-1 and TRBJ2-7; no definite D call. CDR1 SGHRS and CDR2 YFSETQ come from the germline V gene. V was clipped by 3 bases and J by 7 bases, with 11 bases between them. The CDR3 length is 12 residues. The CDR3 nucleotides read TGCGCCAGCAGCTCCACTGGTTATGAGCAGTACTTC. This translates into CASSSTGYEQYF.

V gene TRBV24-1 combines with J gene TRBJ2-7; 14 bases match TRBD2. The junction had 0 bases not matched to a gene; V was cut back by 9 bases and J by 0 bases. Per the germline V gene, CDR1 is KGHDR and CDR2 is SFDVKD. The CDR3 loop spans 14 amino acids. CDR3 protein: CATGTSGSSYEQYF. In DNA, the CDR3 is TGTGCCACCGGGACTAGCGGGAGCTCCTACGAGCAGTACTTC.

In this sample, this clone turned up once. V is TRBV28 and J is TRBJ2-7, with D maybe TRBD1 (5 bases). V was shortened by 4 bases and J by 2 bases, with 15 bases between the two germline ends. The CDR3 is made up of 15 amino acids. CDR1 MDHEN and CDR2 SYDVKM come from the germline V gene. This CDR3 is CASSSPTESAYEQYF. The CDR3 coding sequence is TGTGCCAGCAGTTCCCCGACAGAGTCGGCCTACGAGCAGTACTTC.

The V gene is TRBV5-4, the J gene TRBJ2-7, with D perhaps matching TRBD2 (7 bases). Trimming took off 2 bases at V and 7 bases at J, with 19 bases between the two ends. Germline V gives CDR1 SGHNT, CDR2 YYREEE (reference sequence). There are 15 residues in the CDR3. CDR3: CASSLTGGRVREQYF. The CDR3 DNA is TGTGCCAGCAGCTTAACGGGGGGCAGGGTGCGGGAGCAGTACTTC.

The chain uses TRBV21-1 and TRBJ2-7; the table's D call of TRBD1 was not tested on the DNA. TRBV21-1 is termed a pseudogene. The CDR3 is made up of 16 amino acids. CDR3 DNA sequence: TGTGCCAGCAGCATACCGGGACAGGGAAGCTTTGGCGAGCAGTACTTC. Its translation is CASSIPGQGSFGEQYF.

This clone was observed a single time. The V gene is TRBV7-7, the J gene TRBJ2-5; TRBD1 matches at 8 bases. CDR1 is SSHAT and CDR2 is FNYEAQ in the germline V gene (reference sequence). The V and J ends lost 5 bases and 4 bases, in that order; junction bases with no gene match: 6. The CDR3 totals 14 residues. CDR3 loop: CASSTGQGRETQYF. Here the CDR3 DNA reads TGTGCCAGCAGCACAGGACAGGGAAGAGAGACCCAGTACTTC.

This chain joins TRBV19 and TRBJ1-5; TRBD1 aligns across 9 bases. This CDR3 region has 15 residues. V gave up 5 bases and J gave up 3 bases; unmatched junction bases: 5. Germline V lookup: CDR1 LNHDA, CDR2 SQIVND (reference sequence). Here the CDR3 DNA reads TGTGCCAGTAGTGTGGACAGGGGCCCCAATCAGCCCCAGCATTTT. It codes for CASSVDRGPNQPQHF.

V gene TRBV5-1 combines with J gene TRBJ2-7; TRBD1 agrees at 10 bases. V trimming: 3 bases; J trimming: 4 bases; junction bases outside the gene matches: 7. The CDR3 is 15 amino acids. Germline lookup yields CDR1 SGHRS and CDR2 YFSETQ. The CDR3 DNA reads TGCGCCAGCAGCTGGGGACAGGGGAATTTTTACGAGCAGTACTTC. Translating it yields CASSWGQGNFYEQYF.

This chain links TRBV7-7 with TRBJ2-3; a weak D match, TRBD2 (6 bases). Looked up from germline, CDR1 is SSHAT and CDR2 is FNYEAQ (reference sequence). The CDR3 loop spans 13 amino acids. V lost 5 bases and J 5 bases, leaving 11 bases between the germline ends. The CDR3 bases are TGTGCCAGCAGCACACGGGGAGGAGATACGCAGTATTTT. Its translation is CASSTRGGDTQYF.

The chain couples TRBV24-1 to TRBJ2-1; 9 bases line up with TRBD1. The CDR3 spans 16 residues. The J segment lost 5 bases and the V segment lost 4 bases, leaving 8 bases of the junction unmatched. Germline loops: CDR1 KGHDR, CDR2 SFDVKD. The CDR3 bases are TGTGCCACCAGTGACCGGGACAGGGATAGCCACAATGAGCAGTTCTTC. It encodes CATSDRDRDSHNEQFF.

This clone was seen only once. This chain connects TRBV27 to TRBJ2-7, with 8 bases that match TRBD2. Trimming at V came to 2 bases and at J to 6 bases, leaving 6 bases not matched to a gene. Germline CDR1 and CDR2: MNHEY and SMNVEV (reference sequence). The CDR3 has 14 amino acids. CDR3 bases: TGTGCCAGCAGTTTACGGACTAGCTGGCCCGAGCAGTACTTC. Translated, it gives CASSLRTSWPEQYF.

The chain is built from TRBV29-1 and TRBJ2-2; no definite D call. Trimming left V 4 bases short and J 6 bases short, with 6 bases between. The CDR3 has 11 residues. Germline assignment: CDR1 SQVTM and CDR2 ANQGSEA. The CDR3 nucleotides read TGCAGCGTTGGCGCCTCCGGGGAGCTGTTTTTT. Translation gives CSVGASGELFF.

The V call is TRBV5-4, the J call TRBJ2-3; the D gene is possibly TRBD2 (6 bases). This CDR3 has 13 amino acids. The V gene lost 4 bases and the J gene lost 2 bases, with 8 bases spanning the gap. Germline CDR1 SGHNT, CDR2 YYREEE (reference sequence). The CDR3 DNA follows: TGTGCCAGCAGCGCGGGGTCCACAGATACGCAGTATTTT. Its translation: CASSAGSTDTQYF.

V gene TRBV15 combines with J gene TRBJ1-2; a possible D gene is TRBD1 (6 bases). Germline V gives CDR1 LNHNV, CDR2 YYDKDF (reference sequence). CDR3 length: 13 residues. Trimming took off 4 bases at V and 2 bases at J, with 8 bases between the two ends. The CDR3 loop reads CATSTRGNYGYTF. The CDR3 DNA reads TGTGCCACCAGCACTAGGGGGAACTATGGCTACACCTTC.